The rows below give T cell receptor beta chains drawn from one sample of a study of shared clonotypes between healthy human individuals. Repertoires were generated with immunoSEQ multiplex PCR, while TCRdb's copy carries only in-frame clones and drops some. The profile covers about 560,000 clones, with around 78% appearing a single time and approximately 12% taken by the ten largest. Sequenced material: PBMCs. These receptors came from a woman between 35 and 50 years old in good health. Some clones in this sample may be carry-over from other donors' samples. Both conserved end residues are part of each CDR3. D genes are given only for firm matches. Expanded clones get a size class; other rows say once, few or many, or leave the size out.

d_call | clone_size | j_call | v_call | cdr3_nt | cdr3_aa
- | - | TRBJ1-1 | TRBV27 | TGTGCCAGCAGCCCAAGGACGGAATACACTGAAGCTTTCTTT | CASSPRTEYTEAFF
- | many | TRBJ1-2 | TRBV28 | TGTGCCAGCAAGTTTTCCCTCCAAGGGGGCTACACCTTC | CASKFSLQGGYTF
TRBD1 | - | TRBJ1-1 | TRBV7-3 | TGTGCCAGCAGCTTGGGACAGGCTAACACTGAAGCTTTCTTT | CASSLGQANTEAFF
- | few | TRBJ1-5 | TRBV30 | TGTGCCTGGGATGAGGGCCGGGGTCAGCCCCAGCATTTT | CAWDEGRGQPQHF
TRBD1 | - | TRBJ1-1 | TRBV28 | TGTGCCAGCAGTTTATTAGGGGACAGAAACACTGAAGCTTTCTTT | CASSLLGDRNTEAFF
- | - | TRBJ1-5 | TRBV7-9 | TGTGCCAGCAGCTTTGGGACAAATAGCAATCAGCCCCAGCATTTT | CASSFGTNSNQPQHF
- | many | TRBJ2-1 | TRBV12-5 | TGTGCTAGTGGTTTGCAGGGACCCCGTGTTAGCGGAGACGGGGGTGAGCAGTTCTTC | CASGLQGPRVSGDGGEQFF
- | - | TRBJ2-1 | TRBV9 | TGTGCCAGCAGCGTAAATAGGGTCCCCCTCGGGAATGAGCAGTTCTTC | CASSVNRVPLGNEQFF
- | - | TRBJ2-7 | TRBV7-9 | TGTGCCAGCAGCTCAACCGACGGAGAGAGCTCCTACGAGCAGTACTTC | CASSSTDGESSYEQYF
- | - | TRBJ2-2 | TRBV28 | TGTGCCAGCAGGATCAGAGAAACCGGGGAGCTGTTTTTT | CASRIRETGELFF
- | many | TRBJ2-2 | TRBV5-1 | TGCGCCAGCAGCCCATCTACAACGAACACCGGGGAGCTGTTTTTT | CASSPSTTNTGELFF
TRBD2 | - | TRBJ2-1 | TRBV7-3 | TGTGCCAGCAGCTCCGTCCCTACGGGACTAGTAGACAATGAGCAGTTCTTC | CASSSVPTGLVDNEQFF
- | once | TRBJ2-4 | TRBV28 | TGTGCCAGCAGTCTCAACAGGGTCCCCAAAAACATTCAGTACTTC | CASSLNRVPKNIQYF
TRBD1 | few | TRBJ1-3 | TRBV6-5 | TGTGCCAGCGGGAATAGGGGGCGAGGGAACACCATATATTTT | CASGNRGRGNTIYF